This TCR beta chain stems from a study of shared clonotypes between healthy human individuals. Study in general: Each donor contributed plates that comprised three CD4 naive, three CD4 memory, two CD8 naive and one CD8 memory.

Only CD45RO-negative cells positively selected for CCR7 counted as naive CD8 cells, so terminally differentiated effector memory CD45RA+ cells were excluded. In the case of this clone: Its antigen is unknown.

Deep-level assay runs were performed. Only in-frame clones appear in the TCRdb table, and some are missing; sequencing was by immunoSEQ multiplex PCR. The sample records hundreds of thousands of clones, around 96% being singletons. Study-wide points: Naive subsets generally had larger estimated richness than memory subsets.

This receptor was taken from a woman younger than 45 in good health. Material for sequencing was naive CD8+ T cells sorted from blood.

The CDR3 coding sequence is TGTGCCACTGATAAAAGGACAGGGGGCTCCTACAATGAGCAGTTCTTC. It yields the protein CATDKRTGGSYNEQFF. The chain is built from TRBV2 and TRBJ2-1; 10 bases align to TRBD1. V trimming: 10 bases; J trimming: 0 bases; junction bases outside the gene matches: 9. CDR1 is SNHLY, CDR2 FYNNEI, per germline. CDR3 size: 16 residues.